What follows are 10 T cell receptor beta chains derived from one specimen sequenced in a study of graft-versus-host responses after intestinal transplantation. For these TCRs, the target antigens are not known. Sequenced by immunoSEQ multiplex PCR; TCRdb stores in-frame clones only, minus some. Here the sample spans about 78,000 clones, around 91% being singletons. This sample comprised unstimulated CD8+ T cells sorted from spleen or lymph node cells, obtained before transplant. The receptors were sampled from a human donor who was the organ donor for an intestinal transplant.

The V and J genes are TRBV28 and TRBJ1-6; 7 bases are a match to TRBD1. Germline lookup yields CDR1 MDHEN and CDR2 SYDVKM. V lost 2 bases and J lost 7; bases outside the gene matches: 8. The CDR3 is 16 amino acids. CDR3 DNA: TGTGCCAGCAGTTTAGAAGGGGGCGCGTTCAATTCACCCCTCCACTTT. Protein: CASSLEGGAFNSPLHF.

This rearrangement joins TRBV5-1 to TRBJ1-4; 8 bases map to TRBD1. Looked up from germline, CDR1 is SGHRS and CDR2 is YFSETQ. The V gene end was trimmed by 0 bases and the J gene end by 12 bases; junction bases not matched to a gene: 1. This CDR3 region has 12 residues. This CDR3 reads CASSLVQGELFF. Written as DNA, the CDR3 is TGCGCCAGCAGCTTGGTACAGGGGGAACTGTTTTTT.

The chain recombines TRBV13 with TRBJ2-7, with D possibly matching TRBD2 (6 bases). This CDR3 region has 14 residues. Germline lookup yields CDR1 PRHDT and CDR2 FYEKMQ (reference sequence). Trimming removed 5 bases at V and 2 bases at J, with 13 bases between. CDR3 sequence: CASSARTTTYEQYV. For the CDR3, the DNA is TGTGCCAGCAGCGCAAGGACTACAACCTACGAGCAGTACGTC.

The gene calls are TRBV27 and TRBJ2-1; D call uncertain. Germline V gene lookup returns CDR1 MNHEY and CDR2 SMNVEV (reference sequence). CDR3 length equals 14 residues. The ends were cut back, 0 bases at V and 7 bases at J, with 10 bases in the middle. The CDR3 DNA reads as TGTGCCAGCAGTTTATCTCCTATTTATAATGAGCAGTTCTTC. Translated, it gives CASSLSPIYNEQFF.

V gene TRBV4-2 combines with J gene TRBJ1-5; no clear D gene. The CDR3 is 15 amino acids. The germline V gene has CDR1 LGHNA and CDR2 YNFKEQ. Between the trimmed V and J ends, which lost 0 bases and 3 bases, there was a span of 9 bases. CDR3 DNA: TGTGCCAGCAGCCAAGATATAAGCGCCAATCAGCCCCAGCATTTT. This translates into CASSQDISANQPQHF.

V is TRBV27 and J is TRBJ2-2, with TRBD2 identical over 10 bases. V was pared by 10 bases and J by 5 bases, with 16 bases of the junction left unmatched. Per germline, CDR1 MNHEY and CDR2 SMNVEV (reference sequence). The CDR3 sequence is 17 residues long. The CDR3 region is CATSRGAGGWGTGELFF. Written as DNA, the CDR3 is TGTGCCACATCTCGAGGAGCGGGGGGGTGGGGTACCGGGGAGCTGTTTTTT.

The CDR3 coding sequence is TGTGCCACCAGCACCGGACAGGGAGGTGAAAAACTGTTTTTT. Protein sequence: CATSTGQGGEKLFF. The genes are TRBV15 and TRBJ1-4; 8 bases line up with TRBD1. The germline CDR1 and CDR2 sequences are LNHNV and YYDKDF (reference sequence). Germline trimming cut 4 bases from V and 7 bases from J; bases unmatched to any gene: 5. The CDR3 has 14 amino acids.

This chain joins TRBV6-6 and TRBJ2-2; D might be TRBD2 (5 bases). Between the trimmed V and J ends, which lost 2 bases and 4 bases, there was a span of 11 bases. The CDR3 runs 15 residues. Per germline, CDR1 MNHNY and CDR2 SVGAGI (reference sequence). CDR3: CASSYTDSTTGELFF. For the CDR3, the DNA is TGTGCCAGCAGTTACACGGACTCGACCACCGGGGAGCTGTTTTTT.

Here the CDR3 DNA reads TGTGCCAGCAGTTACTCTTCGGGAGACTTCGACACGACCTACGAGCAGTACGTC. This sequence encodes CASSYSSGDFDTTYEQYV. This rearrangement joins TRBV6-7 to TRBJ2-7, with D perhaps TRBD2 (6 bases). TRBV6-7 is labeled an ORF, and its function is uncertain. The CDR3 consists of 18 residues. Trimming removed 0 bases from V and 2 bases from J, with 20 bases in between.

This clone was detected only once. The V gene is TRBV4-1, the J gene TRBJ1-2; D gene ambiguous. The CDR3 contains 16 residues. Germline V gene sequence: CDR1 MGHRA, CDR2 YSYEKL. V was shortened by 0 bases and J by 6 bases, with 17 bases between the two germline ends. The CDR3 reads CASSQEVGVTLNGYTF. CDR3 coding DNA: TGCGCCAGCAGCCAAGAGGTCGGGGTTACCCTCAATGGCTACACCTTC.